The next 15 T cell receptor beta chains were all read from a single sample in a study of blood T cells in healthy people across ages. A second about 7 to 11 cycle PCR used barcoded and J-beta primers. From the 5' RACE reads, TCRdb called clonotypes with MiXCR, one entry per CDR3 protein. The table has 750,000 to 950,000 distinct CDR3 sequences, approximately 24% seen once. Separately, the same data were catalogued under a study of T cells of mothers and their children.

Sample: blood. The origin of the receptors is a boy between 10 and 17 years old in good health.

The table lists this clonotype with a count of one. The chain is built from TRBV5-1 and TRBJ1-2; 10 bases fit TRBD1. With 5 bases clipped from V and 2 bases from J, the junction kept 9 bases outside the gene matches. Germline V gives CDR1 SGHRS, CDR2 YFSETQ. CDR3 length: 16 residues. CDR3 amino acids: CASRSGTGDSNYGYTF. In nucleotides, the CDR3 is TGCGCCAGCAGATCCGGGACAGGGGATTCGAACTATGGCTACACCTTC.

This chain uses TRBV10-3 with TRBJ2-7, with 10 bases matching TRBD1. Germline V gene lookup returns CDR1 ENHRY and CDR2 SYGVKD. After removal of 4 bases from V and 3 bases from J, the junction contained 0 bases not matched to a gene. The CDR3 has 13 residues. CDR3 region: CAISGDRGYEQYF. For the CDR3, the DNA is TGTGCCATCAGTGGGGACAGGGGCTACGAGCAGTACTTC.

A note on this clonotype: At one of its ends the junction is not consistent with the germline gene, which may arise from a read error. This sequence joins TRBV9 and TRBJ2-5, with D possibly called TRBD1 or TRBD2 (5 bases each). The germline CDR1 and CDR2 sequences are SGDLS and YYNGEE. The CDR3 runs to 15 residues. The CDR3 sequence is CAGSAQLGHQETQYF. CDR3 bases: TGTGCCGGCAGCGCTCAACTAGGACACCAGGAGACCCAGTACTTC.

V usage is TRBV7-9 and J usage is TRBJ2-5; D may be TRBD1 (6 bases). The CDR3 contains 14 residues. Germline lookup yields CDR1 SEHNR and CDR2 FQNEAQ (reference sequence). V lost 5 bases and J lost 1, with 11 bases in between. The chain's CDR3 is CASSGRTAQETQYF. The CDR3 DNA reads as TGTGCCAGCAGCGGAAGGACAGCCCAAGAGACCCAGTACTTC.

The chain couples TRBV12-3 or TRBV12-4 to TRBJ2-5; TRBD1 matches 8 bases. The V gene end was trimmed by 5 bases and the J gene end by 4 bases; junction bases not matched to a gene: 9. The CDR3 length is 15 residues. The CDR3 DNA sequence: TGTGCCAGCAGTCTGCAGGACAGGGATCGAGAGACCCAGTACTTC. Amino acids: CASSLQDRDRETQYF.

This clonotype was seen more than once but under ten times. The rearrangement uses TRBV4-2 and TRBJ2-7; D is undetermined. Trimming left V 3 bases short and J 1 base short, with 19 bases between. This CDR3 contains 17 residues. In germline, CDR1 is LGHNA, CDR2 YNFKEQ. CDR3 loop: CASSHPSTGQASYEQYF. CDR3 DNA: TGTGCCAGCAGCCACCCAAGCACCGGGCAGGCATCCTACGAGCAGTACTTC.

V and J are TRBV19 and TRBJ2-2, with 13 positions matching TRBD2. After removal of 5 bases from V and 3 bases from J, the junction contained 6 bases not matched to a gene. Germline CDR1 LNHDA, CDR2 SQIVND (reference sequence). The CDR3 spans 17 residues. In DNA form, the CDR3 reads TGTGCCAGTAGTTCCAGGACTAGCGGGGGCTACACCGGGGAGCTGTTTTTT. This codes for CASSSRTSGGYTGELFF.

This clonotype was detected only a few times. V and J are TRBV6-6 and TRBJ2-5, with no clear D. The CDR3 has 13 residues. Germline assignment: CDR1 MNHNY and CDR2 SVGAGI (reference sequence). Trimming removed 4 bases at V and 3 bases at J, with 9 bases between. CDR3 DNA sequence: TGTGCCAGCAGTTCGACAAAAAAAGAGACCCAGTACTTC. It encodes CASSSTKKETQYF.

CDR3 amino acids: CAISRTGEGYEQYF. CDR3 nucleotide sequence: TGTGCCATCAGCAGGACAGGGGAGGGGTACGAGCAGTACTTC. The chain recombines TRBV10-3 with TRBJ2-7; TRBD1 agrees at 9 bases. V was clipped by 6 bases and J by 4 bases; unmatched bases: 7. CDR1 ENHRY and CDR2 SYGVKD come from the germline V gene. This CDR3 is built from 14 residues.

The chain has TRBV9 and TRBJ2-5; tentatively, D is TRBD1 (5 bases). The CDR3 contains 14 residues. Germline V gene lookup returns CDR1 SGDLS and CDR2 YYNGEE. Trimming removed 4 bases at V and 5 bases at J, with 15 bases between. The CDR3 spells CASSIGPGSETQYF. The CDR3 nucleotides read TGTGCCAGCAGCATAGGCCCAGGGTCGGAGACCCAGTACTTC. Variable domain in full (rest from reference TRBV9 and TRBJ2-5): DSGVTQTPKHLITATGQRVTLRCSPRSGDLSVYWYQQSLDQGLQFLIQYYNGEERAKGNILERFSAQQFPDLHSELNLSSLELGDSALYFCASSIGPGSETQYFGPGTRLLVL.

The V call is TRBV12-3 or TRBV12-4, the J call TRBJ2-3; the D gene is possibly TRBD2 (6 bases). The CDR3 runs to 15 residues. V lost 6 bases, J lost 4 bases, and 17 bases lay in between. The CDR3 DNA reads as TGTGCCAGCAGGCGTGGGATAGCGGTCGCAGATACGCAGTATTTT. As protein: CASRRGIAVADTQYF.

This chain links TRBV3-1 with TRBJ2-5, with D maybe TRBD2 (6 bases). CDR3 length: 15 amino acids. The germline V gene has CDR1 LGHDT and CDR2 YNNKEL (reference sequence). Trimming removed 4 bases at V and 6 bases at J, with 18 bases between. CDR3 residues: CASSLESGRSKTQYF. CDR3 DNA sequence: TGTGCCAGCAGCCTAGAATCGGGGAGGTCGAAGACCCAGTACTTC.

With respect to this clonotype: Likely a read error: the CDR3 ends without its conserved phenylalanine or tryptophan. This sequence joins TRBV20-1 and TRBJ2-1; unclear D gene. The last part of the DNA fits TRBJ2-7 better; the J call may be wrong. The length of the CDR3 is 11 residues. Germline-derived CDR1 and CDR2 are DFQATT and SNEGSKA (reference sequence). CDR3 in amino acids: CSARSAGEQYL. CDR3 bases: TGCAGTGCTAGATCCGCAGGCGAGCAGTACCTC.

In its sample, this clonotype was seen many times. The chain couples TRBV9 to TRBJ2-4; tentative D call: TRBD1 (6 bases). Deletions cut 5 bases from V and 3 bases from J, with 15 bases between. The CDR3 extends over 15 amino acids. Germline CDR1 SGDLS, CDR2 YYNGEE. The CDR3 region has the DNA TGTGCCAGCAGTCGCACAGGGTCCGACAAAAACATTCAGTACTTC. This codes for CASSRTGSDKNIQYF.

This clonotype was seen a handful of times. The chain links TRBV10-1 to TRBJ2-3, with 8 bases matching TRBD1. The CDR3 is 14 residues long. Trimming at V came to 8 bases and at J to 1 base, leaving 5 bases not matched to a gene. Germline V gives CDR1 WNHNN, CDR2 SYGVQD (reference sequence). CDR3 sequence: CASGDRRGTDTQYF. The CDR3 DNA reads TGCGCCAGCGGGGACAGGAGGGGCACAGATACGCAGTATTTT.